This T cell receptor (beta chain) was captured by sequencing in a study of T cell repertoires in cytomegalovirus infection. Whole-study context: Indicated by public TCR beta signatures were CMV infection and matching HLA type. General study results and limits: The ex vivo response showed dominance by HLA-C-restricted CMV-specific TCR beta clonotypes. Adding up the frequency of public TCR beta families identified people who carried CMV plus the relevant HLA.

A remark on this clonotype: Antigen: not known.

This CDR3 spans 15 amino acids. Trimming took 5 bases from V and 1 from J, leaving 15 bases between them. The germline CDR1 and CDR2 sequences are MNHNS and SASEGT. TCRdb itself ran the reads through MiXCR, one entry per CDR3 protein. The sample includes 150,000 to 200,000 distinct CDR3 sequences, roughly 19% seen only once; the top ten take around 2.7%. The source of this sequence is a human donor in good health (CMV status not recorded). Some clones in this sample may be carry-over from other donors' samples. Sequenced sample: PBMCs. The chain joins TRBV6-1 to TRBJ2-7; D not certain. CDR3 sequence reads: CASSPLTTLSYEQYF. The CDR3 DNA reads TGTGCCAGCAGTCCCCTGACGACTCTTTCCTACGAGCAGTACTTC.